This note documents a single T cell receptor (beta chain) sequence. The CDR3 consists of 14 residues. CDR1 SGHTA and CDR2 FQGNSA come from the germline V gene. V lost 3 bases and J lost 6, with 13 bases in between. The sample belongs to a study of blood T cell repertoires in COVID-19. Study-wide context: Acute-phase and convalescent COVID-19 samples originated in the United States, Italy and Spain. In each case, the material was cDNA or gDNA derived from T cells, B-cell-depleted T cells, or PBMCs.

Authors' data handling: Reference gene primer amplification gave estimated nucleated cell counts. Clones were read by immunoSEQ multiplex PCR, and TCRdb kept only the in-frame ones, dropping some. The V and J calls and clone size were taken over from that table, and D and trimming were inferred from the DNA. Of about 300,000 clones in the sample, 65% to 90% were seen once. Sequenced sample: peripheral blood. J is TRBJ2-3 and V is TRBV7-2; D is perhaps TRBD2 (5 bases). The receptor was isolated from a human donor in a cohort sampled during active COVID-19. In DNA form, the CDR3 reads TGTGCCAGCAGCTTTGCTGGGAGACCCGATACGCAGTATTTT. This sequence encodes CASSFAGRPDTQYF.